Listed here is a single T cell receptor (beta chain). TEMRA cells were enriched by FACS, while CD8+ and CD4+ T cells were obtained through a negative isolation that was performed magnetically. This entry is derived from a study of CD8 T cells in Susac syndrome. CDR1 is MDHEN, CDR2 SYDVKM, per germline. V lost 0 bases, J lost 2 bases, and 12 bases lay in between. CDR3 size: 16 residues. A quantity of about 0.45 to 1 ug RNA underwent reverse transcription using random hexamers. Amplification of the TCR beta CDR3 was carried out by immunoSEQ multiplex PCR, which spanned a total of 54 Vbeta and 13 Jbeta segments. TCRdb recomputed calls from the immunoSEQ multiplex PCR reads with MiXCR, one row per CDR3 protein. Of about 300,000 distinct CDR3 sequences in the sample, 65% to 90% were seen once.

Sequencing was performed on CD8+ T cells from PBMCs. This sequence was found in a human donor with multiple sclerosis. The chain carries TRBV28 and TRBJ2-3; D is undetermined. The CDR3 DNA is TGTGCCAGCAGTTTATGGGGCAGCGAAAACACAGATACGCAGTATTTT. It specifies CASSLWGSENTDTQYF.